This T cell receptor beta chain was identified in a study of T cell responses to AZD1222 COVID-19 vaccine. Germline CDR1 reads PRHDT; CDR2 reads FYEKMQ (reference sequence). Trimming pared 3 bases from V and 0 bases from J, leaving 10 bases between. The CDR3 totals 15 residues. Study-wide results and caveats: Baseline testing showed seropositivity in only six AZD1222 recipients. Distributed over spike, vaccine-associated CD4 TCRs predominated at 160-218 and 743-854. Only after the peak T cell response were repertoires sampled.

Remarks on this clone: The antigen is undetermined.

Sequenced by immunoSEQ multiplex PCR; TCRdb stores in-frame clones only, minus some. Among roughly 130,000 clones, around 87% were seen once, and the ten largest hold approximately 1.5%. V is TRBV13 and J is TRBJ2-3; no clear D. This receptor was obtained from an adult in good health. The sequencing here drew on peripheral blood, taken on day 0 of AZD1222 vaccination. CDR3 region: CASSLPWPSTDTQYF. CDR3 DNA sequence: TGTGCCAGCAGCTTGCCCTGGCCAAGCACAGATACGCAGTATTTT.